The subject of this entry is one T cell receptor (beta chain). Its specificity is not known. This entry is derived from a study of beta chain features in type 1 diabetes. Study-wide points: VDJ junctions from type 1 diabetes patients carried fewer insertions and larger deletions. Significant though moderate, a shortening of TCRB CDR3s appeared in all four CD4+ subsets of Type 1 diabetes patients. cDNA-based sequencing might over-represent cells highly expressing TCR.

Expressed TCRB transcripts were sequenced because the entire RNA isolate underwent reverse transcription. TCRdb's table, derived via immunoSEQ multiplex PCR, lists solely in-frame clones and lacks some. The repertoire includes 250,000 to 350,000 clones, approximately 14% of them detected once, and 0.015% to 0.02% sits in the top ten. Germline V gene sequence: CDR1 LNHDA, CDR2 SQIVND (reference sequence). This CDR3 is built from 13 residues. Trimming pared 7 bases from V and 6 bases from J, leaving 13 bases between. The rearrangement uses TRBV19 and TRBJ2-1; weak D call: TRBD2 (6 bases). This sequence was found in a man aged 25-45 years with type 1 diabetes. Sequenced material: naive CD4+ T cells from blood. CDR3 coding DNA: TGTGCCAGTAAAACGGGAGTGGGCAATGAGCAGTTCTTC. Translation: CASKTGVGNEQFF.